Listed here are 16 T cell receptor beta chains from one sample, sequenced in a study of metastatic and nonmetastatic thyroid tumors (dated by TCRdb to 2018 to 2020). No patient had received any treatment before thyroid surgery. Library method: PCR. Sequencing used an Illumina HiSeq 4000. The public reads were reanalyzed by TCRdb: fastp trimming at Q25, MiXCR alignment, in-frame beta chains only. In this sample the table shows approximately 30,000 clones, 17% of which occur a single time. Around 7.5% of the sample lies in the top ten. The sample consisted of blood. The receptors originated from a female donor with papillary thyroid cancer or a benign thyroid nodule (not recorded which). Some clones in this sample may be carry-over from other donors' samples.

V is TRBV7-2 and J is TRBJ2-7; the D gene is possibly TRBD2 (6 bases). The V gene lost 3 bases and the J gene lost 6 bases, with 18 bases spanning the gap. In germline, CDR1 is SGHTA, CDR2 FQGNSA. This CDR3 has 15 residues. The CDR3 bases are TGTGCCAGCAGCTTCGCGGGGAGTTATATCGCCGAGCAGTACTTC. Translated, it gives CASSFAGSYIAEQYF.

This clone was found many times. This chain links TRBV28 with TRBJ2-6; D ambiguous. The CDR3 runs 14 residues. Trimming removed 2 bases at V and 1 base at J, with 3 bases between. Germline loops: CDR1 MDHEN, CDR2 SYDVKM. CDR3 in amino acids: CASSLQSGANVLTF. The CDR3 nucleotides read TGTGCCAGCAGTTTACAGTCTGGGGCCAACGTCCTGACTTTC.

This clone was recorded many times. V gene TRBV7-6 combines with J gene TRBJ2-5, with a possible D match to TRBD2 (6 bases). The CDR3 covers 15 residues. Per the germline V gene, CDR1 is SGHVS and CDR2 is FNYEAQ. Trimming cost V 1 base and J 5 bases, with 14 bases left between them. The CDR3 loop is CASSLVWRAGETQYF. The DNA of the CDR3 is TGTGCCAGCAGCTTAGTGTGGAGGGCGGGTGAGACCCAGTACTTC. Variable domain in full (rest from reference TRBV7-6 and TRBJ2-5): GAGVSQSPRYKVTKRGQDVALRCDPISGHVSLYWYRQALGQGPEFLTYFNYEAQQDKSGLPNDRFSAERPEGSISTLTIQRTEQRDSAMYRCASSLVWRAGETQYFGPGTRLLVL.

This clone was detected ten times or more. This sample includes further DNA sequences coding for the same CDR3. The CDR3 region has the DNA TGTGCCACCAGTGACTCTGACGGCAACTATGGCTACACCTTC. Protein sequence: CATSDSDGNYGYTF. This chain uses TRBV24-1 with TRBJ1-2; D ambiguous. Trimming cost V 4 bases and J 2 bases, with 10 bases left between them. Looked up from germline, CDR1 is KGHDR and CDR2 is SFDVKD. The CDR3 runs to 14 residues.

This clone was detected ten times or more. This sample includes further DNA sequences coding for the same CDR3. The J gene is TRBJ2-1, the V gene TRBV11-3; D is uncertain. This CDR3 is 12 amino acids long. From germline, CDR1 is SGHNT and CDR2 YENEEA. Trimming removed 1 base from V and 8 bases from J, with 6 bases in between. The CDR3 here is CASSLVPDEQFF. The CDR3 DNA is TGTGCCAGCAGCTTAGTTCCGGATGAGCAGTTCTTC. The whole variable domain, filled in from reference TRBV11-3 and TRBJ2-1, reads EAGVVQSPRYKIIEKKQPVAFWCNPISGHNTLYWYLQNLGQGPELLIRYENEEAVDDSQLPKDRFSAERLKGVDSTLKIQPAELGDSAVYLCASSLVPDEQFFGPGTRLTVL.

This clone has only a few counts. This rearrangement joins TRBV20-1 to TRBJ2-7, with TRBD2 matching 7 bases. Germline trimming cut 4 bases from V and 1 base from J; bases unmatched to any gene: 7. From germline, CDR1 is DFQATT and CDR2 SNEGSKA (reference sequence). This CDR3 is 14 amino acids long. The CDR3 protein is CSAIGGSYSYEQYF. The DNA of the CDR3 is TGCAGTGCTATAGGCGGGAGCTATTCCTACGAGCAGTACTTC.

This clone was found many times. The rearrangement uses TRBV19 and TRBJ2-6, with a tentative D call TRBD2 (5 bases). CDR1 is LNHDA, CDR2 SQIVND, per germline (reference sequence). The CDR3 is made up of 15 amino acids. V lost 2 bases, J lost 6 bases, and 11 bases lay in between. CDR3 protein: CASSIFGRQANVLTF. For the CDR3, the DNA is TGTGCCAGTAGTATATTTGGGAGACAGGCCAACGTCCTGACTTTC. Combining the CDR3 with reference TRBV19 and TRBJ2-6 gives the whole variable domain DGGITQSPKYLFRKEGQNVTLSCEQNLNHDAMYWYRQDPGQGLRLIYYSQIVNDFQKGDIAEGYSVSREKKESFPLTVTSAQKNPTAFYLCASSIFGRQANVLTFGAGSRLTVL.

This clone occurred many times. The genes are TRBV6-1 and TRBJ2-2; the match to TRBD2 covers 7 bases. The CDR3 length is 15 residues. Trimming removed 7 bases from V and 6 bases from J; junction bases left unmatched: 11. Germline V gene lookup returns CDR1 MNHNS and CDR2 SASEGT. This CDR3 is CASTQGGGYPGELFF. The CDR3 DNA follows: TGTGCCAGCACCCAGGGCGGGGGATATCCCGGGGAGCTGTTTTTT.

This clone showed up many times. The chain combines TRBV11-2 with TRBJ2-1; no reliable D call. V dropped 2 bases and J dropped 4 bases, with 3 bases sitting between them. The CDR3 covers 12 residues. In germline, CDR1 is SGHAT, CDR2 FQNNGV. CDR3 bases: TGTGCCAGCAGCTTAAGATACAATGAGCAGTTCTTC. This sequence encodes CASSLRYNEQFF.

This clone was seen more than once but under ten times. V and J are TRBV29-1 and TRBJ1-1; D not certain. V lost 8 bases to trimming and J lost 8 bases, with 12 bases between them. The CDR3 totals 10 residues. Germline V CDR1 and CDR2: SQVTM, ANQGSEA. The CDR3 region has the DNA TGCAGCACCAACCAGTTAGAAGCTTTCTTT. Its protein is CSTNQLEAFF.

V usage is TRBV7-2 and J usage is TRBJ2-5; no definite D call. Germline V gene lookup returns CDR1 SGHTA and CDR2 FQGNSA. The CDR3 is made up of 13 amino acids. V lost 4 bases and J lost 5, with 11 bases in between. The CDR3 protein is CASSSQSQETQYF. The CDR3, as DNA: TGTGCCAGCAGCTCCCAGAGCCAGGAGACCCAGTACTTC.

This clone was counted between two and nine times. J is TRBJ1-2 and V is TRBV30, with D unclear. CDR1 GTSNPN and CDR2 SVGIG come from the germline V gene (reference sequence). V was cut by 6 bases and J by 4 bases, with 12 bases left in between. This CDR3 comprises 12 residues. The chain's CDR3 is CACGKVRYGYTF. CDR3 coding DNA: TGTGCCTGTGGGAAAGTCCGCTATGGCTACACCTTC.

This clone was counted ten times or more. The chain combines TRBV9 with TRBJ2-2, with D unclear. The CDR3 runs 14 residues. The V gene lost 3 bases and the J gene lost 4 bases, with 10 bases spanning the gap. Germline-derived CDR1 and CDR2 are SGDLS and YYNGEE. The CDR3 loop reads CASSANFGTGELFF. The CDR3 nucleotides are TGTGCCAGCAGCGCCAATTTTGGCACCGGGGAGCTGTTTTTT. The full variable domain, rest sourced from reference TRBV9 and TRBJ2-2, is DSGVTQTPKHLITATGQRVTLRCSPRSGDLSVYWYQQSLDQGLQFLIQYYNGEERAKGNILERFSAQQFPDLHSELNLSSLELGDSALYFCASSANFGTGELFFGEGSRLTVL.

This clone was counted at least ten times. This chain joins TRBV7-2 and TRBJ1-5; 8 bases agree with TRBD1. The CDR3 has 14 residues. The V and J ends lost 6 bases and 7 bases, in that order; junction bases with no gene match: 8. Germline CDR1 reads SGHTA; CDR2 reads FQGNSA. The CDR3 DNA is TGTGCCAGCAGTTTACAGGGGGGAAGCCAGCCCCAGCATTTT. It translates to CASSLQGGSQPQHF.

Remarks on this clone: A read error may produce the germline difference seen at one junction end. The genes are TRBV5-1 and TRBJ2-7; D remains unclear. CDR1 SGHRS and CDR2 YFSETQ come from the germline V gene. The CDR3 totals 15 residues. The CDR3 bases are TGCGCCATCAGCTTGGGTGGCGCCGGAGTCTACGAGCAGTACTTC. It specifies CAISLGGAGVYEQYF.

At least ten counts were recorded for this clone. The J gene is TRBJ2-5, the V gene TRBV10-1, with 9 bases identical to TRBD2. The CDR3 spans 15 residues. Per the germline V gene, CDR1 is WNHNN and CDR2 is SYGVQD (reference sequence). V was clipped by 3 bases and J by 1 base; unmatched bases: 3. CDR3 protein: CASSDQTSGQETQYF. As DNA, the CDR3 is TGCGCCAGCAGTGACCAGACTAGCGGCCAAGAGACCCAGTACTTC.